What follows is one T cell receptor (beta chain) and its context. This clonotype was seen a few times. Its antigen specificity is not known. No per-base quality is available; no much larger clone lies one base away. V drops 2 bases and J drops 0 bases, leaving 10 bases in between. CDR1 and CDR2, looked up from the germline V gene, are SGHVS and FNYEAQ. Counted from cysteine to phenylalanine, this CDR3 has 15 amino acids. Only the CDR3 portion is preserved as DNA: 45 bases, with reading frame beginning at the first base. TCR beta repertoires were profiled from peripheral blood of roughly twelve young patients with multiple sclerosis to demonstrate the VDJtools post-analysis software. The multiple sclerosis patients were children and adolescents between roughly 6 and 16 years of age. Library method: PCR. Instrument used: Illumina HiSeq 2500. To reduce PCR and sequencing biases, unique molecular identifiers were built into the TCR beta cDNA libraries. Per 1 to 10 million input T cells, approximately 500,000 cDNA molecules were obtained, such that each molecule approximated one T cell. Patient libraries were prepared and sequenced with the same protocol used for the earlier healthy control dataset. Within a given batch, samples were prepared together, multiplexed and sequenced on the same HiSeq lane. The authors' pipeline ran thus. Raw barcoded reads were processed with MIGEC, and single-read molecular identifier groups were discarded before consensus assembly and CDR3 extraction. Clonotype tables were post-analysed with VDJtools, and diversity was normalized by down-sampling all datasets to the smallest sample size. Repertoire overlap clustering matched CDR3 amino acid but not nucleotide sequences to correct batch-related cross-sample contamination. The public sequencing data were trimmed at Q25 with fastp and processed into clonotypes with MiXCR by TCRdb, which kept only in-frame beta chains. Records with the same CDR3 protein are collapsed into one entry carrying the most frequent genes and DNA. The V and J calls reflect TCRdb's pipeline rather than the authors' work. The sample yields 800,000 to 950,000 distinct CDR3 sequences; under 70% were counted once. The ten most abundant clones make up about 4.8% of the sample.

This entry comes from a study of post-analysis software for immune sequencing data (dated by TCRdb to 2014 to 2015). Background for the entire study: The recorded disease courses included relapsing-remitting, secondary progressive and progressive-relapsing multiple sclerosis, and some patients had no subtype annotation. The patient repertoires were compared against more than 10 previously published healthy control repertoires obtained from donors aged roughly 6 to 28 years. A subset of samples was prepared in parallel using single-end sample barcoding, then pooled and co-amplified after Illumina adapter ligation. General findings and caveats noted by the study authors: Significantly lower normalized Chao1 diversity was found in multiple sclerosis patients than in controls, suggesting substantial peripheral T-cell clonal expansion. When samples were clustered directly using the F measure, samples prepared in the same batch co-clustered strongly, which prompted a batch-effect correction. The control group was slightly older than the multiple sclerosis patient group. Patients showed significantly higher frequencies than controls for a handful of TRBV segments, among them TRBV5-6, TRBV5-1 and TRBV20-1.

The sequence was collected from a girl aged 10 to 17 with multiple sclerosis. Sequencing used blood. The chain was built from TRBV7-6 and TRBJ1-1, with no reliable assignment of the D segment. The CDR3 loop reads CASSLMQDLNTEAFF. The DNA sequence is as follows: TGTGCCAGCAGCTTAATGCAGGATTTGAACACTGAAGCTTTCTTT.